The sequence of this TCR beta chain was determined in a study of T cells in localized non-small cell lung cancer. Notes on the study in general: Among the tissues sampled, uninvolved adjacent lung had the highest T cell clonality, above tumor.

Measured with immunoSEQ multiplex PCR; TCRdb has only the in-frame clones, and not every one. The profile shows more than 100,000 clones, more than 80% of them singletons. As regards this clone: What it recognizes is unknown.

The TCR comes from a female donor older than 55 with stage I lung adenocarcinoma. The material sequenced was peripheral blood, taken before any cancer treatment.

CDR3 in amino acids: CASSKPLGRTNTEAFF. CDR3 DNA sequence: TGTGCCAGCAGCAAACCCCTGGGACGGACCAACACTGAAGCTTTCTTT. The J gene is TRBJ1-1, the V gene TRBV7-3, with D maybe TRBD1 (5 bases). V was trimmed by 5 bases and J by 2 bases, leaving 18 bases between them. This CDR3 spans 16 amino acids. Germline V gives CDR1 SGHTA, CDR2 FQGTGA.